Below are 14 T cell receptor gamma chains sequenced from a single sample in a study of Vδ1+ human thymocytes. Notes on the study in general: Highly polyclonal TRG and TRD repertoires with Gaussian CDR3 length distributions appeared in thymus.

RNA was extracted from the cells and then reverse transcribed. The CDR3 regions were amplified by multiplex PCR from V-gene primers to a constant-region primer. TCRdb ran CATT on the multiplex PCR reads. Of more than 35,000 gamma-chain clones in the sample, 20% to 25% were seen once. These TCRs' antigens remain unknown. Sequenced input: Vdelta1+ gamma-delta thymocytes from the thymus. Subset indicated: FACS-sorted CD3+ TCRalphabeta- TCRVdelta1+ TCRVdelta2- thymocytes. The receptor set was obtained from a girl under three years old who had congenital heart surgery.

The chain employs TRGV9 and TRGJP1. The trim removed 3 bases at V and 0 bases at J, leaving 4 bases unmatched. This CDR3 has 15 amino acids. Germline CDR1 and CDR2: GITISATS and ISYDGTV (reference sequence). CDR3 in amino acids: CALWETNTTGWFKIF. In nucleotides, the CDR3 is TGTGCCTTGTGGGAGACTAATACCACTGGTTGGTTCAAGATATTT.

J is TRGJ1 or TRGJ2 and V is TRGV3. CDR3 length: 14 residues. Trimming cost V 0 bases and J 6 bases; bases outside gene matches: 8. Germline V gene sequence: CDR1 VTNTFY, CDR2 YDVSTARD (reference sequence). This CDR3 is CATWDRQRSYKKLF. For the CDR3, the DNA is TGTGCCACCTGGGACAGGCAAAGGAGTTATAAGAAACTCTTT.

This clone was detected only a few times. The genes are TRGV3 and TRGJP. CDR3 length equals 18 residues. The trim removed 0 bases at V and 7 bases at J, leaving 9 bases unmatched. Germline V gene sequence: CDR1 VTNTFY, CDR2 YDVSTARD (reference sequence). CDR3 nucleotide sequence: TGTGCCACCTGGGACAGGCGAAAGCAGGAGTTGGGCAAAAAAATCAAGGTATTT. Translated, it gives CATWDRRKQELGKKIKVF.

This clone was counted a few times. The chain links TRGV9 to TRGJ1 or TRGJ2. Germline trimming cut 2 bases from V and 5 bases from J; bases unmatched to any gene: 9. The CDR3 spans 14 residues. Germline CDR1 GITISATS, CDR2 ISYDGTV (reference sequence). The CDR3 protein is CALWEEASDYKKLF. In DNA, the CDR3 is TGTGCCTTGTGGGAGGAAGCTAGTGATTATAAGAAACTCTTT.

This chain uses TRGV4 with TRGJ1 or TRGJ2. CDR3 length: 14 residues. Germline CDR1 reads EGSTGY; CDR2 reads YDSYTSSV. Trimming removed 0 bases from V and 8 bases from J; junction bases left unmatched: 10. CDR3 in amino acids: CATWDGRAAHKKLF. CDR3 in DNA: TGTGCCACCTGGGATGGGCGAGCCGCTCATAAGAAACTCTTT.

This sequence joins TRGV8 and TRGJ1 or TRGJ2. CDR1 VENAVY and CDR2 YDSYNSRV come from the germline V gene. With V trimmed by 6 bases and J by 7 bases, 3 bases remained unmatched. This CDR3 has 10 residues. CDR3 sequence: CATWPYKKLF. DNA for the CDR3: TGTGCCACCTGGCCGTATAAGAAACTCTTT.

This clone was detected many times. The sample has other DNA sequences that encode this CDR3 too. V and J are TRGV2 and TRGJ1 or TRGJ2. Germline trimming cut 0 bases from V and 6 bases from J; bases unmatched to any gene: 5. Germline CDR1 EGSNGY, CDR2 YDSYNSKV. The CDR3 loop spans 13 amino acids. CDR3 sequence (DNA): TGTGCCACCTGGGACGGGCCTCGTTATAAGAAACTCTTT. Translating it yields CATWDGPRYKKLF.

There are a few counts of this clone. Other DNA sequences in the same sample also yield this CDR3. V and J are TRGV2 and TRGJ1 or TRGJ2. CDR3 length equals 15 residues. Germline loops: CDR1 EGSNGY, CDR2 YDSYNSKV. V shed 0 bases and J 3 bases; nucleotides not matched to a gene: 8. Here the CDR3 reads CATWDGLAPYYKKLF. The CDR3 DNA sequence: TGTGCCACCTGGGACGGGCTGGCCCCTTATTATAAGAAACTCTTT.

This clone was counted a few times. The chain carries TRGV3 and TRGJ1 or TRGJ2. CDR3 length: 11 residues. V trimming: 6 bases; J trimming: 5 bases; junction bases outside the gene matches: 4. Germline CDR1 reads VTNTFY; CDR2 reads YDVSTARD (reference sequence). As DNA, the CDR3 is TGTGCCACCTGGACGAATTATAAGAAACTCTTT. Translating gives CATWTNYKKLF.

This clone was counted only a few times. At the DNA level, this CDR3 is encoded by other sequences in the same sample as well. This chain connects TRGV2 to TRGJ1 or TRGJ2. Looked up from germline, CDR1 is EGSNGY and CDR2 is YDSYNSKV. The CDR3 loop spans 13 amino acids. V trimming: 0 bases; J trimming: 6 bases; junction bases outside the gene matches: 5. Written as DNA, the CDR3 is TGTGCCACCTGGGACGGGCTATGTTATAAGAAACTCTTT. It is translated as CATWDGLCYKKLF.

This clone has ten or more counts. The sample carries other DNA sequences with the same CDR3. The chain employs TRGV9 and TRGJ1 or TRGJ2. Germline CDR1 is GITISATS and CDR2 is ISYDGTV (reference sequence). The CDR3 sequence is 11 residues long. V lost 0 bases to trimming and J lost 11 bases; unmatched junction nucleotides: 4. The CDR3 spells CALWEVLEKLF. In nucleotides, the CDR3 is TGTGCCTTGTGGGAGGTGCTCGAGAAACTCTTT.

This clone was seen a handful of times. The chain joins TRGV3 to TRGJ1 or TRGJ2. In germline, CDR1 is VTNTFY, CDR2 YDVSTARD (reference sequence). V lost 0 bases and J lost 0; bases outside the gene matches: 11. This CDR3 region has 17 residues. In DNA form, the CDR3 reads TGTGCCACCTGGGACAGGCGCAGGGGACCGAATTATTATAAGAAACTCTTT. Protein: CATWDRRRGPNYYKKLF.

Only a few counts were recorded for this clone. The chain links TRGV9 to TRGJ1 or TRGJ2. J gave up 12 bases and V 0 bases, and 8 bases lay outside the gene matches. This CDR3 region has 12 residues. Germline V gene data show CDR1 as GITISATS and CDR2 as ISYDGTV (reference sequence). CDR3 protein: CALWEVHLRKLF. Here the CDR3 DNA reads TGTGCCTTGTGGGAGGTGCATTTGAGGAAACTCTTT.

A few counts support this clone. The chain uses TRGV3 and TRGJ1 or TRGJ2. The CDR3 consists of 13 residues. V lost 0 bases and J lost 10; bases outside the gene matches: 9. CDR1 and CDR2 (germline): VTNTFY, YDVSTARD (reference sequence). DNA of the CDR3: TGTGCCACCTGGGACAGGCAAGTAGCGAAGAAACTCTTT. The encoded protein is CATWDRQVAKKLF.